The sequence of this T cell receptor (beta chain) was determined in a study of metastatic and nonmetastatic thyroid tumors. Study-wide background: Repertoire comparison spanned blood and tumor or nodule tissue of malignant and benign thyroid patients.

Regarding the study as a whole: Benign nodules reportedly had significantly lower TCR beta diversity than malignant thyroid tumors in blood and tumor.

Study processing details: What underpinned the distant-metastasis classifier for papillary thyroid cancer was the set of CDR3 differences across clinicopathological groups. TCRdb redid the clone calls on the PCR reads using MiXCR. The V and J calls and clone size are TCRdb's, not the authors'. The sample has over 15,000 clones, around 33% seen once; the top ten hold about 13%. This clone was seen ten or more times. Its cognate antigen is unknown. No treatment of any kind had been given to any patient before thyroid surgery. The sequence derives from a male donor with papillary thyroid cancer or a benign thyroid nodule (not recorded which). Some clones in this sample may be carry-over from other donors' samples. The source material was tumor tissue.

This CDR3 is CASSLELILGTSWRNEQFF. The DNA of the CDR3 is TGTGCCAGCAGCTTAGAACTAATCCTCGGGACTAGTTGGAGAAATGAGCAGTTCTTC. The rearrangement uses TRBV11-2 and TRBJ2-1; 8 nucleotides align to TRBD2. The V segment lost 0 bases and the J segment 7 bases; nucleotides outside the gene matches: 17. Germline V gene data show CDR1 as SGHAT and CDR2 as FQNNGV. The CDR3 loop spans 19 amino acids. The whole variable domain, remainder taken from reference TRBV11-2 and TRBJ2-1, is EAGVAQSPRYKIIEKRQSVAFWCNPISGHATLYWYQQILGQGPKLLIQFQNNGVVDDSQLPKDRFSAERLKGVDSTLKIQPAKLEDSAVYLCASSLELILGTSWRNEQFFGPGTRLTVL.